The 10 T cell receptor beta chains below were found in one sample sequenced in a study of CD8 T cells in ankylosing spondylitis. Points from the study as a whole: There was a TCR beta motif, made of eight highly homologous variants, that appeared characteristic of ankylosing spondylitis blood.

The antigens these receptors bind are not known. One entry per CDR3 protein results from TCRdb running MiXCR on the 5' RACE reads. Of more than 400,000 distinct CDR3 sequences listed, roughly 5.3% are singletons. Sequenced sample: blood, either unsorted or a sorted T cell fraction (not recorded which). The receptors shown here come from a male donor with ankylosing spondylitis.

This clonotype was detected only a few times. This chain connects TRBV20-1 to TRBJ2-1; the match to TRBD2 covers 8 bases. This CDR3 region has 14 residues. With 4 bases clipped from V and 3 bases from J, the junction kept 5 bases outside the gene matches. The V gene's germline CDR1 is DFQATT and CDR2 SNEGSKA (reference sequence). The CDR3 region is CSAIKGLGYNEQFF. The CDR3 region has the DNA TGCAGTGCTATAAAGGGACTAGGCTACAATGAGCAGTTCTTC.

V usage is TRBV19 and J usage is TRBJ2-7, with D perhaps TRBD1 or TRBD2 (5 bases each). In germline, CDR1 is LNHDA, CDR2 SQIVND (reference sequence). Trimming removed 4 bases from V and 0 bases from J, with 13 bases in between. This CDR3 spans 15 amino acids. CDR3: CASSNHRGTSYEQYF. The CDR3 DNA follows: TGTGCCAGTAGTAATCACCGAGGGACCTCCTACGAGCAGTACTTC. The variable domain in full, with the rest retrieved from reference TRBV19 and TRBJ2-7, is DGGITQSPKYLFRKEGQNVTLSCEQNLNHDAMYWYRQDPGQGLRLIYYSQIVNDFQKGDIAEGYSVSREKKESFPLTVTSAQKNPTAFYLCASSNHRGTSYEQYFGPGTRLTVT.

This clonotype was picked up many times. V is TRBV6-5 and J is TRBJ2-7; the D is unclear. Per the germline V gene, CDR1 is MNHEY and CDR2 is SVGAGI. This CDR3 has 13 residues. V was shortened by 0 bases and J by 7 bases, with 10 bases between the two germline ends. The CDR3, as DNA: TGTGCCAGCAGTTACTCGACGAATGGGGAGCAGTACTTC. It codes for CASSYSTNGEQYF.

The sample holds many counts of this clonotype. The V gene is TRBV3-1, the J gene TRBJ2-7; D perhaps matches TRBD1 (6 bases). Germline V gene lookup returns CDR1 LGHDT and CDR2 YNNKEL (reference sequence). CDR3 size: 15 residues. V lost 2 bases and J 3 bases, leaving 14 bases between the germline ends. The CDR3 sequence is CASSQRTGFYYEQYF. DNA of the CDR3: TGTGCCAGCAGCCAACGTACAGGGTTTTACTACGAGCAGTACTTC.

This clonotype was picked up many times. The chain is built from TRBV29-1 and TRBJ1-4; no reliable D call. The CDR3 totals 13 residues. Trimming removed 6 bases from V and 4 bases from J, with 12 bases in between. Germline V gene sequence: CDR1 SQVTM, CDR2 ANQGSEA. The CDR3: CSVLVGYNEKLFF. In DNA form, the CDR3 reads TGCAGCGTGCTGGTGGGGTATAATGAAAAACTGTTTTTT.

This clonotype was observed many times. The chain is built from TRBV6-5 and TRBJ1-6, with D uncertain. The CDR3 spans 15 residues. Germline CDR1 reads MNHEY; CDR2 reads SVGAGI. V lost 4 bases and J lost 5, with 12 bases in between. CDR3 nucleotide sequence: TGTGCCAGCAGTTCCCGTTGGGATCATAATTCACCCCTCCACTTT. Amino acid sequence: CASSSRWDHNSPLHF.

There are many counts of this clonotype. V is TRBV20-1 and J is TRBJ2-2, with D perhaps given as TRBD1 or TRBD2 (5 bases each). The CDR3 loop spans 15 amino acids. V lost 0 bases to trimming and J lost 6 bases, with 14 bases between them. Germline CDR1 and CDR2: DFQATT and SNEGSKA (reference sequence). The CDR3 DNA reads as TGCAGTGCTAGAGACCTCGGGACGTTAGCCGGGGAGCTGTTTTTT. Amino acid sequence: CSARDLGTLAGELFF.

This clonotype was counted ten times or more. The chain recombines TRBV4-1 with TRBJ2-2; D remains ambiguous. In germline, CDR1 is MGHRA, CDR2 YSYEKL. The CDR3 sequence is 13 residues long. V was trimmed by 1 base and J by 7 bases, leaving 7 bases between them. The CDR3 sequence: CASSQVGYGELFF. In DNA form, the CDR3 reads TGCGCCAGCAGCCAAGTCGGGTACGGGGAGCTGTTTTTT.

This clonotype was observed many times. The CDR3 loop is CAINRGHEETQYF. The DNA of the CDR3 is TGTGCCATCAACCGGGGCCATGAGGAGACCCAGTACTTC. The V call is TRBV10-3, the J call TRBJ2-5; either TRBD1 or TRBD2 may fit D (5 bases each). CDR3 length: 13 residues. CDR1 and CDR2 (germline): ENHRY, SYGVKD. The V end was cut by 7 bases, the J end by 5 bases, with 14 bases between.

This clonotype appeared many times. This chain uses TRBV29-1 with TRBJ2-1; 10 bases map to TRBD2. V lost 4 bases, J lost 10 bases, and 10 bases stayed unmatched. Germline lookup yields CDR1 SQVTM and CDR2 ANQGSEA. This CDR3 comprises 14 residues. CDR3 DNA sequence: TGCAGCGTTGGGAGCGGGAGGGCCGAGGGGGAGCAGTTCTTC. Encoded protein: CSVGSGRAEGEQFF.